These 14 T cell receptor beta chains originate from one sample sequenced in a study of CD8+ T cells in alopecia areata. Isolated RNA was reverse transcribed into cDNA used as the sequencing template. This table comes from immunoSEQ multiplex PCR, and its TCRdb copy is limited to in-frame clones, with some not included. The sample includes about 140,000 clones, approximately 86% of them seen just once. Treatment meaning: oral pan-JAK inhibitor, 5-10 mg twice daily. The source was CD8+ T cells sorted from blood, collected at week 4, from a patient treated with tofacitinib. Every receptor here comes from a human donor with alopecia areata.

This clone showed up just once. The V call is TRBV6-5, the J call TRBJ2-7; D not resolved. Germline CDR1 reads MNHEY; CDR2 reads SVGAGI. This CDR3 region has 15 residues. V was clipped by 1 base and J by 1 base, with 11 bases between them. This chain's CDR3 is CASSYFASSSYEQYF. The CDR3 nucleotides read TGTGCCAGCAGTTACTTTGCATCGAGTTCCTACGAGCAGTACTTC.

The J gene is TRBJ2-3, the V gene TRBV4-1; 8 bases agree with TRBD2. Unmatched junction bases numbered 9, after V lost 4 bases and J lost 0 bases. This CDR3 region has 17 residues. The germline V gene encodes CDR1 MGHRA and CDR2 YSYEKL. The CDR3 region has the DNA TGCGCCAGCAGCCCCCACCGGAGCGGGGGTAGCACAGATACGCAGTATTTT. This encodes CASSPHRSGGSTDTQYF.

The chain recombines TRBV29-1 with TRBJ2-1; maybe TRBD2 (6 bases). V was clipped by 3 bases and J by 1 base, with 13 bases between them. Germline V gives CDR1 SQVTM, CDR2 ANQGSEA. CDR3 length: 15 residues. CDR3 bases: TGCAGCGTTGATCCGGACTACCCATCCTACAATGAGCAGTTCTTC. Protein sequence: CSVDPDYPSYNEQFF.

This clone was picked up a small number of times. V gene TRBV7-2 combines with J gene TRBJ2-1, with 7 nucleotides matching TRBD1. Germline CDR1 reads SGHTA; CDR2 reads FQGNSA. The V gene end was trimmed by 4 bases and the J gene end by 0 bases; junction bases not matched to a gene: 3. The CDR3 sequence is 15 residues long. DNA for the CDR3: TGTGCCAGCAGCTCGGACAGGAGCTCCTACAATGAGCAGTTCTTC. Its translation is CASSSDRSSYNEQFF.

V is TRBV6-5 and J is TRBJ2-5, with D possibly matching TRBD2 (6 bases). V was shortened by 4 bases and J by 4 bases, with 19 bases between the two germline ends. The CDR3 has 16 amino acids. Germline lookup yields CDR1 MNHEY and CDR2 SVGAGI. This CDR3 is CASSSNKEVGGETQYF. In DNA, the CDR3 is TGTGCCAGCAGTTCCAACAAAGAGGTGGGGGGAGAGACCCAGTACTTC.

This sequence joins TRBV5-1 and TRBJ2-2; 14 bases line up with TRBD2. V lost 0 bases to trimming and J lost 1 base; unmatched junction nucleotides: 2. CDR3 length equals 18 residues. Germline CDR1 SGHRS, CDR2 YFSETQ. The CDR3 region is CASSLGLAGGKNTGELFF. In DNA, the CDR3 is TGCGCCAGCAGCTTGGGACTAGCGGGAGGGAAGAACACCGGGGAGCTGTTTTTT.

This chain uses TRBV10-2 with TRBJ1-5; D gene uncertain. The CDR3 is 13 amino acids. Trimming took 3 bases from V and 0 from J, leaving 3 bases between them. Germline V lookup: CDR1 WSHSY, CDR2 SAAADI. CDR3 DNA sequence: TGCGCCAGCAGTGACAGTAGCAATCAGCCCCAGCATTTT. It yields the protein CASSDSSNQPQHF.

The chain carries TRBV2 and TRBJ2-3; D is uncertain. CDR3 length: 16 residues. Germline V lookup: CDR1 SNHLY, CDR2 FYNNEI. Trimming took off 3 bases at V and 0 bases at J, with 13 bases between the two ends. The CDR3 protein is CASSDFQTPSTDTQYF. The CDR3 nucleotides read TGTGCCAGCAGTGATTTCCAGACACCTAGCACAGATACGCAGTATTTT.

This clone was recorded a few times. CDR3 DNA sequence: TGTGCCTGGGAAAGGGCTAGCGGGGGCAATGAGCAGTTCTTC. The encoded protein is CAWERASGGNEQFF. The chain employs TRBV30 and TRBJ2-1, with 10 bases identical to TRBD2. This CDR3 region has 14 residues. Trimming at V came to 5 bases and at J to 6 bases, leaving 7 bases not matched to a gene. Germline V gene sequence: CDR1 GTSNPN, CDR2 SVGIG (reference sequence).

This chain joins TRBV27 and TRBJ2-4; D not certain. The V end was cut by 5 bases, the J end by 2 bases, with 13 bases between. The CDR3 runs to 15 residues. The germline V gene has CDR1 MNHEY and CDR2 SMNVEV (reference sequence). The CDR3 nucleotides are TGTGCCAGCAGTCCAAACACGAGACCCAAAAACATTCAGTACTTC. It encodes CASSPNTRPKNIQYF.

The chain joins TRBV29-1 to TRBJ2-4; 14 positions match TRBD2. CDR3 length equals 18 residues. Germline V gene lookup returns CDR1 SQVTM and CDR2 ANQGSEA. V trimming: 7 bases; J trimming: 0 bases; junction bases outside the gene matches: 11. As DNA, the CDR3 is TGCAGCGCAGAATTCCCGGGACTAGCGGGGGAAGCCAAAAACATTCAGTACTTC. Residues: CSAEFPGLAGEAKNIQYF.

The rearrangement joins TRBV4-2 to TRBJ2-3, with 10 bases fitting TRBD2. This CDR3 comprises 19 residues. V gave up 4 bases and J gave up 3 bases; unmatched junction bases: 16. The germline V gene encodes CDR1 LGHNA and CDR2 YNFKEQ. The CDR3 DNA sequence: TGTGCCAGCAGCCCCCAGGGAGCTAGCGGGAGAGGAGTGACAGATACGCAGTATTTT. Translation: CASSPQGASGRGVTDTQYF.

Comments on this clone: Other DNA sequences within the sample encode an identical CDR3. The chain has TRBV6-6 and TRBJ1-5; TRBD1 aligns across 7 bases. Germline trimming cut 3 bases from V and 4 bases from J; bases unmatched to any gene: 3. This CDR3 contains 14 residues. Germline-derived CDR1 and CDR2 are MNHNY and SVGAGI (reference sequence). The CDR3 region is CASSYGTENQPQHF. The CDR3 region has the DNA TGTGCCAGCAGTTATGGGACAGAGAATCAGCCCCAGCATTTT.

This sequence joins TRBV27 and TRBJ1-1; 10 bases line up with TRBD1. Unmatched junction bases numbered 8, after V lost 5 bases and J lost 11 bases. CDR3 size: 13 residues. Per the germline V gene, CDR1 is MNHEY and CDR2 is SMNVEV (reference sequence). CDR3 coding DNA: TGTGCCAGCAGTCTAGACAGGGGGCGAACGGCTTTCTTT. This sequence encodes CASSLDRGRTAFF.